The T cell receptor (beta chain) described here comes from a study of blood T cells in healthy people across ages. Study-level results: Long-lived donors had more naive CD4+ cells and higher diversity than aged donors.

This clonotype appeared a few times. As yet, its antigen is unknown. V shed 3 bases and J shed 0 bases, with 21 bases lying between them. Looked up from germline, CDR1 is SGHRS and CDR2 is YFSETQ. CDR3 size: 18 residues. It was with a sample-barcoded 5' primer and a J-beta primer mix that a second PCR of roughly 6 to 12 cycles was run. TCRdb used MiXCR to reprocess the 5' RACE reads, holding one entry per CDR3 protein. The sample yields 760,000 or so distinct CDR3 sequences, around a quarter seen once. The same data also went into a second study, on T cells of mothers and their children. This second report adds: Each donor was one of three healthy Caucasian mothers or one of their six children. Mothers gave over 10 million TCR beta CDR3 reads each, and children several million each.

The sample consisted of blood. This sequence originates from a boy younger than 18 in good health. J is TRBJ2-5 and V is TRBV5-1, with D perhaps assigned TRBD1 or TRBD2 (6 bases each). CDR3 sequence reads: CASSSEGGRLLYQETQYF. CDR3 coding DNA: TGCGCCAGCAGCTCGGAGGGGGGTCGTCTCCTTTACCAAGAGACCCAGTACTTC.